The 24 T cell receptor beta chains in this list originate from one sample, sequenced in a study of blood T cells in healthy people across ages. It was with a sample-barcoded 5' primer and a J-beta primer mix that a second PCR of roughly 7 to 12 cycles was run. TCRdb fed the 5' RACE reads into MiXCR, producing one record per CDR3 protein. The repertoire has over a million distinct CDR3 sequences, roughly 45% of them found once; the top ten carry approximately 7.9%. The sample taken for sequencing was blood. The receptors were sampled from a young woman in good health.

This clonotype was picked up a small number of times. This chain connects TRBV4-1 to TRBJ1-5, with a tentative D call TRBD1 (5 bases). This CDR3 is 14 amino acids long. Trimming cost V 4 bases and J 7 bases, with 14 bases left between them. The germline V gene encodes CDR1 MGHRA and CDR2 YSYEKL. The CDR3 loop is CASSPTVGDQPQHF. CDR3 coding DNA: TGCGCCAGCAGCCCGACCGTGGGGGACCAGCCCCAGCATTTT.

In DNA, the CDR3 is TGTGCCAGTAAGGGGCCGGGAGAGACCCAGTACTTC. This codes for CASKGPGETQYF. J is TRBJ2-5 and V is TRBV6-5, with a tentative D call TRBD1 (5 bases). The ends were cut back, 9 bases at V and 4 bases at J, with 12 bases in the middle. CDR1 is MNHEY and CDR2 is SVGAGI in the germline V gene. The CDR3 has 12 residues.

This clonotype has more than one count but fewer than ten. The rearrangement joins TRBV20-1 to TRBJ1-2; perhaps TRBD1 as D (6 bases). The CDR3 length is 15 residues. CDR1 and CDR2 from the germline V gene are DFQATT and SNEGSKA (reference sequence). Trimming took 5 bases from V and 5 from J, leaving 21 bases between them. In nucleotides, the CDR3 is TGCAGTGCTGAGAACAGGGACCTCACCCCGTATGGCTACACCTTC. It encodes CSAENRDLTPYGYTF.

This clonotype turned up a few times. CDR3 residues: CASLSNTRGTGDTQYF. The CDR3 DNA reads as TGCGCCAGCCTCTCAAATACCCGGGGGACAGGAGATACGCAGTATTTT. The chain carries TRBV4-1 and TRBJ2-3, with 8 positions matching TRBD1. The germline V gene encodes CDR1 MGHRA and CDR2 YSYEKL. The J segment lost 5 bases and the V segment lost 8 bases, leaving 15 bases of the junction unmatched. The CDR3 spans 16 residues.

The gene calls are TRBV20-1 and TRBJ1-1, with 7 nucleotides matching TRBD1. The CDR3 runs 12 residues. Per the germline V gene, CDR1 is DFQATT and CDR2 is SNEGSKA (reference sequence). The DNA of the CDR3 is TGCAATGTAGACAGGGTATCTTCTGAAGCTTTCTTT. This translates into CNVDRVSSEAFF.

The chain employs TRBV7-9 and TRBJ1-2, with D uncertain. Trimming shortened V by 4 bases and J by 7 bases, and 10 bases separated the two germline ends. The length of the CDR3 is 12 residues. Germline-derived CDR1 and CDR2 are SEHNR and FQNEAQ (reference sequence). Here the CDR3 DNA reads TGTGCCAGCAGCTCCCCCGTAGTTGGCTACACCTTC. Residues: CASSSPVVGYTF.

This clonotype has just a few counts. The chain joins TRBV7-9 to TRBJ2-1; 8 positions match TRBD2. The CDR3 loop spans 16 amino acids. With 4 bases clipped from V and 9 bases from J, the junction kept 14 bases outside the gene matches. Germline CDR1 and CDR2: SEHNR and FQNEAQ (reference sequence). CDR3 coding DNA: TGTGCCAGCAGCTCGAGCGGGGCTAGCGGGCCCGGTGAGCAGTTCTTC. It encodes CASSSSGASGPGEQFF. The variable domain in full, completed from reference TRBV7-9 and TRBJ2-1, reads DTGVSQNPRHKITKRGQNVTFRCDPISEHNRLYWYRQTLGQGPEFLTYFQNEAQLEKSRLLSDRFSAERPKGSFSTLEIQRTEQGDSAMYLCASSSSGASGPGEQFFGPGTRLTVL.

Details on this clonotype: Since a much larger clone is just one base distant, this may be a read error. The genes are TRBV7-2 and TRBJ2-1; 7 bases are shared with TRBD2. CDR3 size: 14 residues. Germline CDR1 and CDR2: SGHTA and FQGNSA. The CDR3 loop reads CASSLSGDYDEQFF. The CDR3, as DNA: TGTGCCAGCAGCCTCAGCGGGGACTACGATGAGCAGTTCTTC.

This clonotype was picked up a small number of times. This rearrangement joins TRBV29-1 to TRBJ2-1; possible D gene TRBD1, 6 bases. The CDR3 has 16 residues. V lost 0 bases to trimming and J lost 2 bases, with 14 bases between them. The germline V gene has CDR1 SQVTM and CDR2 ANQGSEA. In nucleotides, the CDR3 is TGCAGCGTTGAAGATCCCTACAGGGACCCCTACAATGAGCAGTTCTTC. This translates into CSVEDPYRDPYNEQFF.

The V call is TRBV6-1, the J call TRBJ2-2; D is unclear. Germline-derived CDR1 and CDR2 are MNHNS and SASEGT. The CDR3 is made up of 15 amino acids. Trimming shortened V by 1 base and J by 6 bases, and 12 bases separated the two germline ends. The CDR3 region has the DNA TGTGCCAGCAGTGAAGTGGACCCCGGAGCCGGGGAGCTGTTTTTT. Translation gives CASSEVDPGAGELFF.

With respect to this clonotype: Compared with germline, one end of the junction differs, possibly owing to a read error. V usage is TRBV27 and J usage is TRBJ1-1; 7 nucleotides line up with TRBD1. The CDR3 contains 16 residues. Per germline, CDR1 MNHEY and CDR2 SMNVEV (reference sequence). In DNA, the CDR3 is TGCGCCAGCAGTTTATCCAGGGGGTTGGTAAACACTGAAGCTTTCTTT. Its translation is CASSLSRGLVNTEAFF.

The V gene is TRBV7-9, the J gene TRBJ2-7; tentatively, D is TRBD1 (6 bases). Trimming stripped 5 bases from V and 5 bases from J, with 19 bases between. There are 15 residues in the CDR3. CDR1 and CDR2 from the germline V gene are SEHNR and FQNEAQ (reference sequence). CDR3 bases: TGTGCCAGCAGCCCAGGTAGGGACATTCCCCACGAGCAGTACTTC. It is translated as CASSPGRDIPHEQYF.

V gene TRBV29-1 combines with J gene TRBJ2-3; 9 bases are shared with TRBD1. Unmatched junction bases numbered 4, after V lost 0 bases and J lost 9 bases. CDR3 length: 13 residues. The V gene's germline CDR1 is SQVTM and CDR2 ANQGSEA. As DNA, the CDR3 is TGCAGCGTTGAAGAGTACGGACAGGGGACGCAGTATTTT. Protein: CSVEEYGQGTQYF.

The chain couples TRBV20-1 to TRBJ2-2, with 8 bases fitting TRBD2. The CDR3 runs 18 residues. CDR1 is DFQATT and CDR2 is SNEGSKA in the germline V gene (reference sequence). V gave up 3 bases and J gave up 0 bases; unmatched junction bases: 12. DNA for the CDR3: TGCAGTGCTAGGGGATTTACGGGAGGGGGGGCGAACACCGGGGAGCTGTTTTTT. Protein sequence: CSARGFTGGGANTGELFF.

The V gene is TRBV20-1, the J gene TRBJ2-5, with D possibly TRBD2 on 5 matching bases. The CDR3 totals 12 residues. The ends were cut back, 6 bases at V and 5 bases at J, with 13 bases in the middle. In germline, CDR1 is DFQATT, CDR2 SNEGSKA (reference sequence). This CDR3 reads CSARRGLETQYF. The DNA for the CDR3 is TGCAGTGCCCGACGCGGGTTGGAGACCCAGTACTTC.

Only one count was recorded for this clonotype. The chain carries TRBV3-1 and TRBJ2-3; D not resolved. V was pared by 0 bases and J by 8 bases, with 9 bases between. CDR3 size: 13 residues. The V gene's germline CDR1 is LGHDT and CDR2 YNNKEL (reference sequence). Here the CDR3 reads CASSQDGLATQYF. The CDR3 bases are TGTGCCAGCAGCCAAGATGGGTTAGCTACGCAGTATTTT.

The chain links TRBV9 to TRBJ2-1; 15 bases map to TRBD2. From germline, CDR1 is SGDLS and CDR2 YYNGEE. The V and J ends lost 0 bases and 7 bases, in that order; junction bases with no gene match: 5. This CDR3 spans 17 amino acids. The CDR3 loop reads CASSVDEGTSGRNEQFF. In DNA form, the CDR3 reads TGTGCCAGCAGCGTAGACGAGGGGACTAGCGGGAGGAATGAGCAGTTCTTC.

The CDR3: CSARDSRTVQDTEAFF. The DNA of the CDR3 is TGCAGTGCTAGAGATAGCCGGACAGTACAGGACACTGAAGCTTTCTTT. The chain has TRBV20-1 and TRBJ1-1; D possibly corresponds to TRBD1 (6 bases). Trimming took 0 bases from V and 3 from J, leaving 17 bases between them. This CDR3 is 16 amino acids long. Germline loops: CDR1 DFQATT, CDR2 SNEGSKA (reference sequence).

The sample holds many counts of this clonotype. This chain uses TRBV7-2 with TRBJ2-7, with unresolved D. This CDR3 spans 15 amino acids. Looked up from germline, CDR1 is SGHTA and CDR2 is FQGNSA. With 1 base removed from V and 2 bases from J, the gap between germline ends came to 12 bases. The CDR3 DNA sequence: TGTGCCAGCAGCTTAGGGCCGGCAGCCGCCTACGAGCAGTACTTC. This codes for CASSLGPAAAYEQYF.

Concerning this clonotype itself: The junction and the germline gene differ at one end; a read error may be behind it. The CDR3 DNA reads TGTGCCGGCAGCGCGAGGCGGGATAACTATGGCTACACCTTC. Encoded protein: CAGSARRDNYGYTF. This chain uses TRBV7-6 with TRBJ1-2; D not certain. The length of the CDR3 is 14 residues. CDR1 is SGHVS, CDR2 FNYEAQ, per germline.

This clonotype occurred a few times. The V and J genes are TRBV7-3 and TRBJ1-6; D not certain. The CDR3 is made up of 15 amino acids. Germline CDR1 and CDR2: SGHTA and FQGTGA. With 5 bases removed from V and 7 bases from J, the gap between germline ends came to 15 bases. CDR3 amino acids: CASSPEATSNSPLHF. Written as DNA, the CDR3 is TGTGCCAGCAGCCCTGAGGCCACCTCAAATTCACCCCTCCACTTT.

The chain combines TRBV6-1 with TRBJ2-2; D remains ambiguous. Germline V gene sequence: CDR1 MNHNS, CDR2 SASEGT. This CDR3 has 13 residues. V was trimmed by 7 bases and J by 6 bases, leaving 12 bases between them. CDR3 sequence: CASIWDSSGELFF. Here the CDR3 DNA reads TGTGCCAGCATCTGGGATAGTTCCGGGGAGCTGTTTTTT.

This clonotype was counted only a few times. The chain uses TRBV3-1 and TRBJ2-1; TRBD2 might be the D (6 bases). The CDR3 covers 12 residues. V was trimmed by 4 bases and J by 13 bases, leaving 14 bases between them. Germline V lookup: CDR1 LGHDT, CDR2 YNNKEL (reference sequence). The CDR3: CASSRWDSLQFF. The DNA for the CDR3 is TGTGCCAGCAGCCGCTGGGACTCTCTTCAGTTCTTC.

This chain links TRBV3-1 with TRBJ2-7, with TRBD2 matching over 9 bases. Germline lookup yields CDR1 LGHDT and CDR2 YNNKEL (reference sequence). V lost 3 bases, J lost 0 bases, and 3 bases stayed unmatched. This CDR3 has 15 amino acids. The CDR3 sequence: CASSHLSGGSYEQYF. The CDR3 DNA reads as TGTGCCAGCAGCCACCTTAGCGGGGGCTCCTACGAGCAGTACTTC.